Reported below is one TCR beta chain. The antigen it recognizes is unknown. Base qualities are not recorded, but no much larger clone differs from it by a single base. The immunoSEQ Assay, a bias-controlled multiplex PCR, was used to amplify TCRbeta CDR3 regions from genomic DNA. In the authors' own workflow: Nucleated cell counts per sample were estimated from amplification of reference gene primers within the assay. Sequence reads were collapsed and filtered to measure the absolute abundance of every unique TCRbeta CDR3 rearrangement. For each sample, productive Simpson clonality was calculated as the square root of Simpson's diversity index across productive rearrangements. TCRdb mirrors the immuneACCESS table, restricted to in-frame sequences. Some clones are absent from its copies; in checked studies, under half trace to an unresolved V gene, and the reason for the others is unknown. V and J calls and clone size come straight from that table; D and trimming were deduced from the DNA. Within this sample are fewer than 300,000 clones, with around 90% of them counted one time only. Of the sample, approximately 2.5% falls within the top ten clones.

The data stem from a study of blood T cell repertoires in COVID-19 (dated by TCRdb to about 2020). Background for the entire study: Collaborator samples came from the United States, Italy and Spain and covered acute and convalescent phases of COVID-19. A de-identified subject ID, COVID-19 status, age in years and sex were almost always included in the sample metadata. The samples were drawn from the first 160 participants of the ongoing ImmuneRACE study and from 1,254 subjects provided by 6 global collaborators. The repertoires were released in a freely available public database meant as a resource for research on the immune response to SARS-CoV-2. The prospective study material was composed of cDNA or gDNA derived from T cells, B-cell-depleted T cells, or PBMCs. Subjects who had been exposed to COVID-19, were actively infected with it, or had recovered from it provided the deeply sampled blood TCRbeta repertoires that made up the dataset. Where available, HLA class I and class II types were obtained from metadata supplied by the sample provider rather than from assay-based typing.

In Seattle, one collaborating source enrolled patients while the infection was active and tracked those patients longitudinally over the course of disease. Each collaborating institution followed its own protocols to collect whole blood in K2EDTA tubes. For TCRbeta analysis, collaborators shipped samples in one of three forms: frozen whole blood, isolated PBMCs, or DNA extracted from either of those sample types. Between the V and J ends, shortened by 4 bases and 5 bases respectively, the junction contains 3 bases. The germline V gene gives CDR1 as KGHSH and CDR2 as LQKENI. From the cysteine up to the phenylalanine, the CDR3 has a length of 12 residues. CDR3 DNA is the only sequence kept; it has 36 bases, read in frame from the first base. General study outcomes and caveats: Clinical and demographic metadata were provided uncurated, with the amount varying by source and participant.

Sequenced material: peripheral blood. The sequence was collected from a person aged 18 to 35 with COVID-19, enrolled during active disease. This chain is built from TRBV18 and TRBJ1-6, with no confident D gene call. The CDR3 region: CASSLNNSPLHF. The bases read TGTGCCAGCTCACTCAATAATTCACCCCTCCACTTT.